Below, 17 T cell receptor beta chains from the same sample are listed, as sequenced in a study of T cell repertoires in cytomegalovirus infection. Each CDR3 protein gets one entry after TCRdb re-called the reads with MiXCR. In the table there are about half a million distinct CDR3 sequences, about 33% of which are singletons. These TCRs are of unknown antigen specificity. This specimen consisted of cultured PBMCs, obtained from culture after CMV antigen stimulation. The receptors were gathered from a human donor in good health (CMV status not recorded). Some clones in this sample may be carry-over from other donors' samples.

This clonotype was seen a few times. The genes are TRBV7-8 and TRBJ2-2, with 8 nucleotides matching TRBD2. The V gene's germline CDR1 is SGHVS and CDR2 FQNEAQ. The V and J ends lost 1 base and 6 bases, in that order; junction bases with no gene match: 7. The CDR3 length is 16 residues. The CDR3 is CASSLVPSGRSGELFF. CDR3 bases: TGTGCCAGCAGCTTAGTCCCCAGCGGGAGATCCGGGGAGCTGTTTTTT.

A few counts support this clonotype. The chain uses TRBV6-5 and TRBJ2-1; 11 nucleotides match TRBD2. Germline loops: CDR1 MNHEY, CDR2 SVGAGI. The CDR3 sequence is 14 residues long. The J segment lost 8 bases and the V segment lost 2 bases, leaving 2 bases of the junction unmatched. This CDR3 is CASSYRLAGYEQFF. CDR3 coding DNA: TGTGCCAGCAGTTACAGACTAGCGGGATATGAGCAGTTCTTC.

This clonotype was seen ten or more times. The chain recombines TRBV7-2 with TRBJ2-1, with TRBD2 matching 10 bases. This CDR3 has 17 residues. V gave up 1 base and J gave up 3 bases; unmatched junction bases: 6. Germline-derived CDR1 and CDR2 are SGHTA and FQGNSA. The CDR3 region has the DNA TGTGCCAGCAGCTTAGTATGGACTAGCGGCCACTACAATGAGCAGTTCTTC. Translating it yields CASSLVWTSGHYNEQFF.

The chain has TRBV7-3 and TRBJ2-3; D may be TRBD1 or TRBD2 (5 bases each). The CDR3 runs to 14 residues. Germline V CDR1 and CDR2: SGHTA, FQGTGA. The V and J ends lost 6 bases and 0 bases respectively, with 10 bases between them. The CDR3 DNA follows: TGTGCCAGCAGGGGGACGGCTAGCACAGATACGCAGTATTTT. Residues: CASRGTASTDTQYF. Using reference TRBV7-3 and TRBJ2-3 for the parts outside the CDR3, the full variable domain is GAGVSQTPSNKVTEKGKYVELRCDPISGHTALYWYRQSLGQGPEFLIYFQGTGAADDSGLPNDRFFAVRPEGSVSTLKIQRTERGDSAVYLCASRGTASTDTQYFGPGTRLTVL.

This clonotype has more than one count but fewer than ten. This chain uses TRBV9 with TRBJ2-5, with D perhaps assigned TRBD1 or TRBD2 (6 bases each). From germline, CDR1 is SGDLS and CDR2 YYNGEE. This CDR3 contains 16 residues. Trimming stripped 0 bases from V and 4 bases from J, with 16 bases between. The CDR3 region has the DNA TGTGCCAGCAGCGTAGGGGCTAGCGAGGGGGGAGAGACCCAGTACTTC. Amino acid sequence: CASSVGASEGGETQYF. Using reference TRBV9 and TRBJ2-5 for the parts outside the CDR3, the full variable domain is DSGVTQTPKHLITATGQRVTLRCSPRSGDLSVYWYQQSLDQGLQFLIQYYNGEERAKGNILERFSAQQFPDLHSELNLSSLELGDSALYFCASSVGASEGGETQYFGPGTRLLVL.

This sequence joins TRBV7-9 and TRBJ2-3, with 12 nucleotides matching TRBD2. CDR1 and CDR2 (germline): SEHNR, FQNEAQ (reference sequence). V lost 0 bases to trimming and J lost 5 bases; unmatched junction nucleotides: 0. The CDR3 spans 15 residues. The CDR3 DNA sequence: TGTGCCAGCAGCTTAGCGGGACTAGCGGGAGATACGCAGTATTTT. It is translated as CASSLAGLAGDTQYF.

The rearrangement uses TRBV6-2 or TRBV6-3 and TRBJ2-5; a possible D gene is TRBD2 (5 bases). With 7 bases removed from V and 5 bases from J, the gap between germline ends came to 17 bases. This CDR3 spans 14 amino acids. In germline, CDR1 is MNHEY, CDR2 SVGEGT. This CDR3 is CASTKLGVPETQYF. In nucleotides, the CDR3 is TGTGCCAGCACAAAACTAGGAGTCCCGGAGACCCAGTACTTC.

The genes are TRBV6-6 and TRBJ2-1; TRBD2 agrees at 16 bases. The germline CDR1 and CDR2 sequences are MNHNY and SVGAGI (reference sequence). This CDR3 is built from 18 residues. With V trimmed by 0 bases and J by 7 bases, 6 bases remained unmatched. As DNA, the CDR3 is TGTGCCAGCAGTTACTCACCCGGGACTAGCGGGAGGGGAAATGAGCAGTTCTTC. Protein sequence: CASSYSPGTSGRGNEQFF.

The chain combines TRBV19 with TRBJ2-3; maybe TRBD2 (5 bases). Germline assignment: CDR1 LNHDA and CDR2 SQIVND (reference sequence). The length of the CDR3 is 13 residues. V was trimmed by 4 bases and J by 2 bases, leaving 7 bases between them. The CDR3 bases are TGTGCCAGTAGTAAAGCGGTCACAGATACGCAGTATTTT. Protein product: CASSKAVTDTQYF.

This clonotype came up many times. The gene calls are TRBV7-2 and TRBJ2-3; TRBD1 matches 8 bases. Per the germline V gene, CDR1 is SGHTA and CDR2 is FQGNSA. The CDR3 length is 15 residues. V gave up 5 bases and J gave up 2 bases; unmatched junction bases: 6. CDR3 loop: CASSPRTGPTDTQYF. CDR3 in DNA: TGTGCCAGCAGCCCACGGACAGGGCCCACAGATACGCAGTATTTT.

This clonotype turned up a few times. This chain connects TRBV4-1 to TRBJ2-1; 11 bases are a match to TRBD1. Germline V gene sequence: CDR1 MGHRA, CDR2 YSYEKL. This CDR3 spans 16 amino acids. Trimming at V came to 0 bases and at J to 7 bases, leaving 5 bases not matched to a gene. The CDR3 loop is CASSQDPGQGGNEQFF. The DNA for the CDR3 is TGCGCCAGCAGCCAAGATCCGGGACAGGGGGGAAATGAGCAGTTCTTC.

This sequence joins TRBV24-1 and TRBJ2-1; D uncertain. The germline gives CDR1 KGHDR, CDR2 SFDVKD. V was shortened by 9 bases and J by 9 bases, with 14 bases between the two germline ends. The CDR3 runs to 12 residues. DNA of the CDR3: TGTGCCACCGGCTGGGGATTGGGTGAGCAGTTCTTC. Protein: CATGWGLGEQFF.

Only a few counts were recorded for this clonotype. The chain is built from TRBV11-2 and TRBJ2-7; 9 positions match TRBD1. V was pared by 4 bases and J by 6 bases, with 10 bases of the junction left unmatched. CDR1 is SGHAT and CDR2 is FQNNGV in the germline V gene. The CDR3 spans 15 residues. CDR3: CASSSSRDRAREQYF. The CDR3 region has the DNA TGTGCCAGCAGCTCCTCACGGGACAGGGCCCGCGAGCAGTACTTC.

This clonotype has a handful of counts. The chain recombines TRBV7-2 with TRBJ2-3; no clear D gene. The CDR3 extends over 14 amino acids. V shed 4 bases and J shed 6 bases, with 14 bases lying between them. Germline V gene lookup returns CDR1 SGHTA and CDR2 FQGNSA. The CDR3 reads CASSSALSGDTQYF. CDR3 nucleotides: TGTGCCAGCAGCTCAGCCTTGAGTGGGGATACGCAGTATTTT. The entire variable domain, with the rest obtained from reference TRBV7-2 and TRBJ2-3, is as follows: GAGVSQSPSNKVTEKGKDVELRCDPISGHTALYWYRQSLGQGLEFLIYFQGNSAPDKSGLPSDRFSAERTGGSVSTLTIQRTQQEDSAVYLCASSSALSGDTQYFGPGTRLTVL.

This clonotype was counted a few times. This chain uses TRBV4-3 with TRBJ2-7, with 9 bases fitting TRBD1. Germline V gene data show CDR1 as LGHNA and CDR2 as YSLEER. V shed 3 bases, J shed 0 bases, and the junction held 6 bases outside the gene matches. The CDR3 loop spans 16 amino acids. CDR3 in amino acids: CASSQGGQGTSYEQYF. DNA for the CDR3: TGCGCCAGCAGCCAGGGAGGACAGGGGACCTCCTACGAGCAGTACTTC.

A few counts support this clonotype. This chain's CDR3 is CASSRDAGQETQYF. CDR3 nucleotide sequence: TGTGCCAGCTCCCGGGACGCGGGGCAAGAGACCCAGTACTTC. This chain connects TRBV6-1 to TRBJ2-5, with D perhaps TRBD2 (6 bases). CDR3 length equals 14 residues. Germline V gene sequence: CDR1 MNHNS, CDR2 SASEGT. V shed 8 bases and J shed 2 bases, with 15 bases lying between them.

The rearrangement links TRBV24-1 to TRBJ2-7, with D possibly matching TRBD1 (6 bases). The CDR3 has 16 amino acids. Looked up from germline, CDR1 is KGHDR and CDR2 is SFDVKD. V was pared by 1 base and J by 2 bases, with 14 bases between. The DNA for the CDR3 is TGTGCCACCAGTGATTTTACCGCCAGGGGAACCTACGAGCAGTACTTC. This codes for CATSDFTARGTYEQYF.